Each of the 16 T cell receptor beta chains below was sequenced from the same sample in a study of blood T cells in healthy people across ages. A J-beta primer mix and a sample-barcoded 5' primer were used in a second PCR of about 6 to 12 cycles. TCRdb passed the 5' RACE reads through MiXCR, listing each CDR3 protein once. The repertoire has 850,000 to 1,000,000 distinct CDR3 sequences, roughly 50% of them found once; the top ten carry around a fifth. The sequenced sample consisted of blood. These receptors were obtained from a woman aged 55-69 years in good health.

The chain links TRBV30 to TRBJ2-7; 10 bases line up with TRBD2. Germline CDR1 is GTSNPN and CDR2 is SVGIG (reference sequence). The junction had 13 bases not matched to a gene; V was cut back by 3 bases and J by 2 bases. The CDR3 extends over 17 amino acids. The DNA for the CDR3 is TGTGCCTGGAGGGGGCTAGCGGGGGAGCCAAACCCCTACGAGCAGTACTTC. Its translation: CAWRGLAGEPNPYEQYF.

About this clonotype: At one of its ends the junction is not consistent with the germline gene, which may arise from a read error. This chain links TRBV12-3 or TRBV12-4 with TRBJ2-1; no reliable D call. The CDR3 is made up of 14 amino acids. In DNA form, the CDR3 reads TGTACCAGCAGTTTGACGAGCTCCTACAATGAGCAGTTCTTC. This gives the protein CTSSLTSSYNEQFF.

The chain combines TRBV5-5 with TRBJ2-7, with a possible D match to TRBD2 (6 bases). Germline loops: CDR1 SGHKS, CDR2 YYEKEE (reference sequence). V was pared by 4 bases and J by 2 bases, with 19 bases between. The CDR3 covers 16 residues. CDR3 DNA: TGTGCCAGCAGCCAACGACTTGGCGGGGCAACCTACGAGCAGTACTTC. It codes for CASSQRLGGATYEQYF.

This rearrangement joins TRBV18 to TRBJ2-3; D possibly corresponds to TRBD1 (5 bases). The length of the CDR3 is 13 residues. Between the trimmed V and J ends, which lost 1 base and 5 bases, there was a span of 7 bases. From germline, CDR1 is KGHSH and CDR2 LQKENI. The CDR3 coding sequence is TGTGCCAGCTCACCACTTCAGGGAGATACGCAGTATTTT. This gives the protein CASSPLQGDTQYF. Using reference TRBV18 and TRBJ2-3 for the parts outside the CDR3, the full variable domain is NAGVMQNPRHLVRRRGQEARLRCSPMKGHSHVYWYRQLPEEGLKFMVYLQKENIIDESGMPKERFSAEFPKEGPSILRIQQVVRGDSAAYFCASSPLQGDTQYFGPGTRLTVL.

J is TRBJ2-3 and V is TRBV5-1; D is unresolved. Germline V gene lookup returns CDR1 SGHRS and CDR2 YFSETQ. The CDR3 loop spans 14 amino acids. Trimming stripped 4 bases from V and 3 bases from J, with 12 bases between. The CDR3 reads CASSVQAVTDTQYF. The CDR3 DNA sequence: TGCGCCAGCAGCGTGCAGGCCGTGACAGATACGCAGTATTTT.

This clonotype was picked up a small number of times. The rearrangement joins TRBV6-5 to TRBJ2-7; D ambiguous. Trimming pared 0 bases from V and 0 bases from J, leaving 9 bases between. From germline, CDR1 is MNHEY and CDR2 SVGAGI. The CDR3 loop spans 15 amino acids. The chain's CDR3 is CASSYSQESSYEQYF. As DNA, the CDR3 is TGTGCCAGCAGTTACTCGCAGGAGAGCTCCTACGAGCAGTACTTC.

This clonotype came up a few times. V and J are TRBV10-3 and TRBJ2-5; D possibly corresponds to TRBD2 (5 bases). Germline V gene lookup returns CDR1 ENHRY and CDR2 SYGVKD. Trimming left V 3 bases short and J 11 bases short, with 13 bases between. The CDR3 has 12 residues. DNA of the CDR3: TGTGCCATCAGTGACTCGGGGAATGAGCAGTACTTC. The encoded protein is CAISDSGNEQYF.

The chain employs TRBV20-1 and TRBJ2-1; either TRBD1 or TRBD2 may supply D (6 bases each). Trimming removed 0 bases at V and 5 bases at J, with 17 bases between. Looked up from germline, CDR1 is DFQATT and CDR2 is SNEGSKA (reference sequence). This CDR3 has 16 amino acids. CDR3 region: CSARESRGTENNEQFF. The DNA for the CDR3 is TGCAGTGCTAGAGAGTCGAGGGGGACTGAAAACAATGAGCAGTTCTTC.

This clonotype has a handful of counts. This rearrangement joins TRBV13 to TRBJ2-7; either TRBD1 or TRBD2 may fit D (6 bases each). CDR3 length: 15 amino acids. Trimming took 6 bases from V and 6 from J, leaving 21 bases between them. In germline, CDR1 is PRHDT, CDR2 FYEKMQ (reference sequence). The CDR3: CASRGRGGGTLEQYF. The CDR3, as DNA: TGTGCCAGCAGGGGCAGGGGAGGCGGGACGCTCGAGCAGTACTTC.

This clonotype has only a few counts. The chain uses TRBV6-6 and TRBJ1-5; D might be TRBD1 (6 bases). The germline gives CDR1 MNHNY, CDR2 SVGAGI (reference sequence). V shed 11 bases and J shed 5 bases, with 16 bases lying between them. This CDR3 has 13 residues. CDR3 amino acids: CAAQGGRDQPQHF. In nucleotides, the CDR3 is TGTGCCGCTCAAGGGGGGCGCGATCAGCCCCAGCATTTT.

The chain uses TRBV29-1 and TRBJ2-3; D might be TRBD1 (5 bases). CDR1 and CDR2 from the germline V gene are SQVTM and ANQGSEA. Deletions cut 6 bases from V and 5 bases from J, with 21 bases between. The CDR3 spans 15 residues. CDR3 DNA sequence: TGCAGCGTAGGAGAACAGGTTTGGGAAGGAGATACGCAGTATTTT. It yields the protein CSVGEQVWEGDTQYF.

Of note for this clonotype: The CDR3 does not close with the conserved phenylalanine or tryptophan, likely indicating a read error. This rearrangement joins TRBV4-1 to TRBJ2-7; TRBD2 might be the D (6 bases). Germline V lookup: CDR1 MGHRA, CDR2 YSYEKL. The CDR3 extends over 17 amino acids. Trimming took off 3 bases at V and 2 bases at J, with 20 bases between the two ends. CDR3 residues: CASSHHRDSRRAYEQYL. The CDR3 DNA reads TGCGCCAGCAGCCATCACCGGGACTCCCGGAGGGCCTACGAGCAGTACTTA.

The J gene is TRBJ1-1, the V gene TRBV9; 7 nucleotides match TRBD1. Germline V gene sequence: CDR1 SGDLS, CDR2 YYNGEE. The CDR3 sequence is 20 residues long. V gave up 4 bases and J gave up 0 bases; unmatched junction bases: 21. CDR3 protein: CASSQEVPGQPKLLNTEAFF. The CDR3 bases are TGTGCCAGCAGCCAAGAGGTCCCGGGACAGCCAAAACTACTGAACACTGAAGCTTTCTTT.

The rearrangement uses TRBV28 and TRBJ2-7; 7 nucleotides match TRBD1. V lost 7 bases and J lost 3; bases outside the gene matches: 12. The CDR3 runs 15 residues. Per the germline V gene, CDR1 is MDHEN and CDR2 is SYDVKM. The CDR3 region is CASTNPGQAVYEQYF. CDR3 nucleotides: TGTGCCAGCACTAACCCCGGACAGGCTGTCTACGAGCAGTACTTC.

This rearrangement joins TRBV20-1 to TRBJ2-3; 9 nucleotides match TRBD2. The CDR3 is made up of 13 amino acids. From germline, CDR1 is DFQATT and CDR2 SNEGSKA (reference sequence). Trimming at V came to 6 bases and at J to 5 bases, leaving 6 bases not matched to a gene. The DNA of the CDR3 is TGCAGTGCGCCCCGGCGGGAGGGAGATACGCAGTATTTT. Its protein is CSAPRREGDTQYF.

As for this clonotype: The junction departs from germline at one end; a sequencing error may be responsible. This chain connects TRBV27 to TRBJ2-7, with a possible D match to TRBD2 (5 bases). The CDR3 spans 14 residues. Germline values: CDR1 MNHEY, CDR2 SMNVEV (reference sequence). Written as DNA, the CDR3 is TGTGCCAGCGCCCCCCGGACTGAGTCCTGCGAGCAGTACTTC. This encodes CASAPRTESCEQYF.